This record covers a single T cell receptor (beta chain). The CDR3 loop spans 16 amino acids. Trimming cost V 2 bases and J 1 base; bases outside gene matches: 4. Germline loops: CDR1 SGHNT, CDR2 YYREEE (reference sequence). In the authors' methods: For nucleated cells, counts were estimated from reference gene primer amplification. This table comes from immunoSEQ multiplex PCR, and its TCRdb copy is limited to in-frame clones, with some not included. D and trimming come from the DNA, and the V and J calls and clone size come from that table. The sample lists roughly 71,000 clones, approximately 82% occurring once. The data stem from a study of blood T cell repertoires in COVID-19. Study context: COVID-19 samples from acute and convalescent phases originated in the United States, Italy and Spain. The analysed material was cDNA or gDNA that came from T cells, B-cell-depleted T cells, or PBMCs.

The chain carries TRBV5-4 and TRBJ1-1; TRBD1 aligns across 11 bases. The specimen sequenced was peripheral blood. This clonotype was obtained from a woman of 80 years or more with acute or convalescent COVID-19. In nucleotides, the CDR3 is TGTGCCAGCAGCTTCGGGACAGGGGGTGCGAACACTGAAGCTTTCTTT. Amino acid sequence: CASSFGTGGANTEAFF.